The subject of this entry is one T cell receptor (beta chain). Original handling: The assay estimated nucleated cells by amplifying reference gene primers. Sequencing used immunoSEQ multiplex PCR; TCRdb keeps in-frame clones, though not all of them. That table is the source of V, J and clone size, and D and trimming were worked out from the DNA. The sample has about 130,000 clones, 75% to 85% seen once. These data come from a study of blood T cell repertoires in COVID-19. Study-wide context: COVID-19 samples collected from the United States, Italy and Spain covered acute and convalescent phases. T cells, B-cell-depleted T cells, or PBMCs supplied cDNA or gDNA.

CDR3 length: 14 amino acids. Trimming removed 5 bases at V and 4 bases at J, with 11 bases between. Germline assignment: CDR1 MNHEY and CDR2 SVGAGI. One Seattle source followed patients from active infection through their disease course. Sequenced input: peripheral blood. This chain joins TRBV6-5 and TRBJ1-4; D is perhaps TRBD1 (6 bases). The clonotype originates from a woman in her 70s with COVID-19, enrolled during active disease. The CDR3 region is CASSNGQFNEKLFF. In DNA, the CDR3 is TGTGCCAGCAGTAACGGACAGTTTAATGAAAAACTGTTTTTT.